The 30 T cell receptor beta chains below all came from one sample that was sequenced in a study of chemoradiotherapy in HPV16-positive cancers. Using immunoSEQ multiplex PCR, the repertoire was profiled, and TCRdb retains in-frame clones only, with some absent. The data hold 15,000 to 20,000 clones, with 90% observed a single time. The material sequenced was blood, taken from a patient who underwent chemoradiotherapy. These receptors were taken from a human donor with HPV-associated anogenital cancer.

V is TRBV19 and J is TRBJ1-4, with a tentative D call TRBD1 (5 bases). The V end was cut by 5 bases, the J end by 3 bases, with 13 bases between. Germline CDR1 and CDR2: LNHDA and SQIVND (reference sequence). There are 15 residues in the CDR3. The CDR3 sequence: CASSVQGTANEKLFF. In DNA, the CDR3 is TGTGCCAGTAGTGTCCAGGGTACGGCTAATGAAAAACTGTTTTTT.

The V and J genes are TRBV9 and TRBJ2-4; D perhaps matches TRBD2 (5 bases). Trimming stripped 5 bases from V and 0 bases from J, with 9 bases between. Looked up from germline, CDR1 is SGDLS and CDR2 is YYNGEE. The CDR3 runs to 14 residues. As DNA, the CDR3 is TGTGCCAGCAGAGGAGGAATAGCCAAAAACATTCAGTACTTC. Translated: CASRGGIAKNIQYF.

V is TRBV10-1 and J is TRBJ2-1; maybe TRBD2 (6 bases). Per the germline V gene, CDR1 is WNHNN and CDR2 is SYGVQD (reference sequence). The germline V and J ends were trimmed by 3 bases and 7 bases, with 13 bases remaining between them. The CDR3 sequence is 14 residues long. The CDR3 region has the DNA TGCGCCAGCAGTGACGGCGGGGCGGTGAATGAGCAGTTCTTC. As protein: CASSDGGAVNEQFF.

CDR3 nucleotides: TGTGCCTGGAGTGAGGGGTTCTCCAATCAGCCCCAGCATTTT. As protein: CAWSEGFSNQPQHF. The chain combines TRBV30 with TRBJ1-5; D perhaps matches TRBD1 (5 bases). CDR3 length: 14 residues. V dropped 1 base and J dropped 3 bases, with 10 bases sitting between them. From germline, CDR1 is GTSNPN and CDR2 SVGIG (reference sequence).

CDR3 nucleotides: TGTGCCAGCAGCCAAGTTTCTAGCGGGGGTAGTTTGGATACGCAGTATTTT. Its translation: CASSQVSSGGSLDTQYF. The genes are TRBV4-2 and TRBJ2-3, with TRBD2 matching 10 bases. This CDR3 has 17 residues. Per germline, CDR1 LGHNA and CDR2 YNFKEQ. After removal of 1 base from V and 6 bases from J, the junction contained 10 bases not matched to a gene.

For the CDR3, the DNA is TGCGCCAGCAGCTTGGTGTCCAGGGGTCAAGAGACCCAGTACTTC. This gives the protein CASSLVSRGQETQYF. The V gene is TRBV5-1, the J gene TRBJ2-5, with a tentative D call TRBD1 (6 bases). The CDR3 has 15 amino acids. Deletions cut 0 bases from V and 2 bases from J, with 11 bases between. Germline lookup yields CDR1 SGHRS and CDR2 YFSETQ. Filled out from reference TRBV5-1 and TRBJ2-5, the complete variable domain reads KAGVTQTPRYLIKTRGQQVTLSCSPISGHRSVSWYQQTPGQGLQFLFEYFSETQRNKGNFPGRFSGRQFSNSRSEMNVSTLELGDSALYLCASSLVSRGQETQYFGPGTRLLVL.

This clone has only one observation. The chain combines TRBV5-6 with TRBJ2-7, with 10 positions matching TRBD1. With V trimmed by 3 bases and J by 4 bases, 4 bases remained unmatched. Germline V lookup: CDR1 SGHDT, CDR2 YYEEEE. This CDR3 has 14 amino acids. The chain's CDR3 is CASSSGQGIYEQYV. CDR3 coding DNA: TGTGCCAGCAGCTCGGGACAGGGGATATACGAGCAGTACGTC.

This sequence joins TRBV2 and TRBJ2-1; TRBD1 aligns across 7 bases. V dropped 0 bases and J dropped 15; count of bases not matched to a gene: 11. This CDR3 is built from 14 residues. Germline values: CDR1 SNHLY, CDR2 FYNNEI. The CDR3 DNA reads TGTGCCAGCAGTGAAGCGCTAAGTACAGGGGTGGTGTTCTTC. It yields the protein CASSEALSTGVVFF.

The chain has TRBV5-1 and TRBJ2-2; 10 bases map to TRBD1. V lost 0 bases, J lost 9 bases, and 5 bases stayed unmatched. Germline V gives CDR1 SGHRS, CDR2 YFSETQ. The CDR3 totals 15 residues. The CDR3 sequence: CASSLGGTGVRELFF. CDR3 bases: TGCGCCAGCAGCTTGGGCGGGACAGGGGTTCGGGAGCTGTTTTTT.

The CDR3 loop is CASSLLTGTEAFF. The CDR3 DNA reads as TGCGCCAGCAGCTTGTTGACAGGCACTGAAGCTTTCTTT. The rearrangement joins TRBV5-1 to TRBJ1-1, with a tentative D call TRBD1 (6 bases). Germline V CDR1 and CDR2: SGHRS, YFSETQ. Trimming removed 1 base from V and 4 bases from J, with 8 bases in between. The CDR3 contains 13 residues. The complete variable domain, with remaining parts taken from reference TRBV5-1 and TRBJ1-1, reads KAGVTQTPRYLIKTRGQQVTLSCSPISGHRSVSWYQQTPGQGLQFLFEYFSETQRNKGNFPGRFSGRQFSNSRSEMNVSTLELGDSALYLCASSLLTGTEAFFGQGTRLTVV.

The rearrangement joins TRBV4-1 to TRBJ1-1, with D perhaps TRBD1 (5 bases). V was shortened by 0 bases and J by 3 bases, with 8 bases between the two germline ends. Germline values: CDR1 MGHRA, CDR2 YSYEKL. The CDR3 has 14 residues. CDR3 loop: CASSQEGRDTEAFF. The CDR3 DNA sequence: TGCGCCAGCAGCCAAGAAGGCAGGGACACTGAAGCTTTCTTT.

This rearrangement joins TRBV14 to TRBJ1-6; D ambiguous. Germline values: CDR1 SGHDN, CDR2 FVKESK. The V and J ends lost 3 bases and 7 bases respectively, with 4 bases between them. This CDR3 is 12 amino acids long. The CDR3 DNA reads TGTGCCAGCAGCCACAACAATTCACCCCTCCACTTT. This gives the protein CASSHNNSPLHF.

CDR3 sequence: CASSLLPGSNTGELFF. CDR3 sequence (DNA): TGCGCCAGCAGCTTGTTACCCGGCTCGAACACCGGGGAGCTGTTTTTT. The rearrangement joins TRBV5-1 to TRBJ2-2; D not resolved. CDR3 length equals 16 residues. Germline V CDR1 and CDR2: SGHRS, YFSETQ. V lost 1 base and J lost 0, with 10 bases in between.

About this clone itself: Other DNA variants within this sample encode the same CDR3. V is TRBV12-5 and J is TRBJ2-7; D is perhaps TRBD1 (6 bases). Trimming shortened V by 2 bases and J by 3 bases, and 8 bases separated the two germline ends. Germline CDR1 reads LGHNT; CDR2 reads FRNRAP. This CDR3 is built from 13 residues. The CDR3 region is CASGLPQGYEQYF. CDR3 DNA sequence: TGTGCTAGTGGTTTGCCACAGGGCTACGAGCAGTACTTC.

This chain links TRBV11-2 with TRBJ2-3; 8 bases align to TRBD2. Germline V gene sequence: CDR1 SGHAT, CDR2 FQNNGV. The CDR3 loop spans 16 amino acids. With 1 base clipped from V and 1 base from J, the junction kept 4 bases outside the gene matches. DNA for the CDR3: TGTGCCAGCAGCTTAGTATTTAGCGGGGGCACAGATACGCAGTATTTT. This sequence encodes CASSLVFSGGTDTQYF.

A few counts support this clone. J is TRBJ2-2 and V is TRBV5-1; no definite D call. Looked up from germline, CDR1 is SGHRS and CDR2 is YFSETQ. Trimming took 0 bases from V and 8 from J, leaving 5 bases between them. This CDR3 spans 12 amino acids. The CDR3 region has the DNA TGCGCCAGCAGCTTGGAGGTGGGGGAGCTGTTTTTT. As protein: CASSLEVGELFF.

The rearrangement uses TRBV15 and TRBJ1-1, with D possibly being TRBD1 (6 bases). Germline V gene lookup returns CDR1 LNHNV and CDR2 YYDKDF (reference sequence). V dropped 1 base and J dropped 1 base, with 16 bases sitting between them. This CDR3 is 17 amino acids long. In nucleotides, the CDR3 is TGTGCCACCAGCAGAGGGGGGTCAACAGGGACGAACACTGAAGCTTTCTTT. Translating gives CATSRGGSTGTNTEAFF.

In DNA form, the CDR3 reads TGTGCCAGCAGCTTAGGCAGGGGGGCTCCAGCCAAAAACATTCAGTACTTC. Encoded protein: CASSLGRGAPAKNIQYF. This chain uses TRBV7-9 with TRBJ2-4; D might be TRBD1 (7 bases). Trimming removed 1 base from V and 0 bases from J, with 13 bases in between. The CDR3 runs 17 residues. CDR1 and CDR2 from the germline V gene are SEHNR and FQNEAQ (reference sequence).

This rearrangement joins TRBV6-5 to TRBJ2-3; 9 positions match TRBD1. Germline V lookup: CDR1 MNHEY, CDR2 SVGAGI. The CDR3 contains 14 residues. V was clipped by 4 bases and J by 5 bases; unmatched bases: 4. The CDR3 reads CASSFRTGVDTQYF. CDR3 in DNA: TGTGCCAGCAGTTTCCGGACAGGGGTAGATACGCAGTATTTT.

The rearrangement uses TRBV15 and TRBJ1-1; 7 bases are shared with TRBD1. Germline CDR1 is LNHNV and CDR2 is YYDKDF (reference sequence). With 5 bases clipped from V and 8 bases from J, the junction kept 11 bases outside the gene matches. This CDR3 spans 14 amino acids. In DNA, the CDR3 is TGTGCCACCAGCGGCGGGACAGACTTTACGGAAGCTTTCTTT. It codes for CATSGGTDFTEAFF.

V gene TRBV10-1 combines with J gene TRBJ2-7; no clear D. CDR1 is WNHNN, CDR2 SYGVQD, per germline (reference sequence). V was clipped by 0 bases and J by 3 bases, with 6 bases between them. This CDR3 is built from 13 residues. The CDR3 reads CASSESSSYEQYF. The CDR3 nucleotides are TGCGCCAGCAGTGAGTCTAGTAGCTACGAGCAGTACTTC.

The rearrangement links TRBV6-5 to TRBJ2-1; the D gene is possibly TRBD2 (7 bases). The V gene lost 5 bases and the J gene lost 14 bases, with 16 bases spanning the gap. The germline CDR1 and CDR2 sequences are MNHEY and SVGAGI. CDR3 length equals 12 residues. The CDR3 bases are TGTGCCAGCAGTCCAACTAGGGGGGGGAAGTTCTTC. Translation gives CASSPTRGGKFF.

The chain carries TRBV7-9 and TRBJ2-2; possible D gene TRBD2, 6 bases. The germline V and J ends were trimmed by 3 bases and 0 bases, with 11 bases remaining between them. CDR3 length: 16 amino acids. Germline V CDR1 and CDR2: SEHNR, FQNEAQ (reference sequence). The CDR3 DNA reads as TGTGCCAGCAGCTTCACCGGGGGTACGAACACCGGGGAGCTGTTTTTT. This codes for CASSFTGGTNTGELFF. Using reference TRBV7-9 and TRBJ2-2 for the parts outside the CDR3, the full variable domain is DTGVSQNPRHKITKRGQNVTFRCDPISEHNRLYWYRQTLGQGPEFLTYFQNEAQLEKSRLLSDRFSAERPKGSFSTLEIQRTEQGDSAMYLCASSFTGGTNTGELFFGEGSRLTVL.

The chain employs TRBV19 and TRBJ1-1; tentative D call: TRBD1 (6 bases). This CDR3 is 16 amino acids long. Per the germline V gene, CDR1 is LNHDA and CDR2 is SQIVND (reference sequence). The V end was cut by 3 bases, the J end by 2 bases, with 16 bases between. In DNA, the CDR3 is TGTGCCAGTAGTATCAATAGGGGGGCGCCTAACACTGAAGCTTTCTTT. It translates to CASSINRGAPNTEAFF.

The V and J genes are TRBV9 and TRBJ1-1; no clear D gene. Germline V lookup: CDR1 SGDLS, CDR2 YYNGEE. This CDR3 has 13 amino acids. Trimming shortened V by 1 base and J by 0 bases, and 4 bases separated the two germline ends. This CDR3 reads CASSVRMNTEAFF. The CDR3, as DNA: TGTGCCAGCAGCGTACGGATGAACACTGAAGCTTTCTTT.

The V and J genes are TRBV2 and TRBJ2-5; 7 bases align to TRBD1. CDR1 SNHLY and CDR2 FYNNEI come from the germline V gene. The CDR3 loop spans 13 amino acids. V was pared by 3 bases and J by 2 bases, with 0 bases of the junction left unmatched. The CDR3 bases are TGTGCCAGCAGTGACAGGGGGCAAGAGACCCAGTACTTC. Encoded protein: CASSDRGQETQYF.

This sequence joins TRBV5-1 and TRBJ2-7; unclear D gene. Trimming left V 0 bases short and J 3 bases short, with 10 bases between. Germline CDR1 and CDR2: SGHRS and YFSETQ. The CDR3 contains 14 residues. The CDR3 sequence: CASSLASASYEQYV. The CDR3, as DNA: TGCGCCAGCAGCTTGGCCAGCGCCAGCTACGAGCAGTACGTC.

This clone showed up just a few times. This sequence joins TRBV7-2 and TRBJ2-5; TRBD2 aligns across 8 bases. CDR1 and CDR2 (germline): SGHTA, FQGNSA. V lost 5 bases, J lost 5 bases, and 4 bases stayed unmatched. CDR3 length: 13 residues. Here the CDR3 DNA reads TGTGCCAGCAGCCGTAGCGGGGAGGAGACCCAGTACTTC. It codes for CASSRSGEETQYF.

The J gene is TRBJ1-1, the V gene TRBV27; 7 bases align to TRBD1. This CDR3 is 13 amino acids long. Germline CDR1 reads MNHEY; CDR2 reads SMNVEV (reference sequence). V lost 5 bases to trimming and J lost 13 bases; unmatched junction nucleotides: 13. CDR3 amino acids: CASSASGTVFDFF. In DNA form, the CDR3 reads TGTGCCAGCAGTGCTTCCGGGACAGTATTTGATTTCTTT.

The J gene is TRBJ1-4, the V gene TRBV11-2; 8 nucleotides line up with TRBD1. CDR1 is SGHAT, CDR2 FQNNGV, per germline. J lost 7 bases, V lost 5 bases, and 15 bases had no gene match. CDR3 length equals 17 residues. In nucleotides, the CDR3 is TGTGCCAGCAGCCTCATCCCCGGGACAGGCCTACCTGAAAAACTGTTTTTT. Translated, it gives CASSLIPGTGLPEKLFF.